This entry is about one TCR beta chain. The antigen is unknown. This sample is drawn from a study of cytomegalovirus exposure and HLA in healthy donors. 60 Vbeta and 13 Jbeta primers were used in PCR. Measured with immunoSEQ multiplex PCR; TCRdb has only the in-frame clones, and not every one. The table lists around 100,000 clones, around 65% of them singletons. V was trimmed by 2 bases and J by 0 bases, leaving 5 bases between them. This CDR3 spans 13 amino acids. Germline V gives CDR1 SGHDT, CDR2 YYEEEE. Overall study findings and caveats: According to reports, the classifier identified cytomegalovirus status with high specificity and sensitivity. An analysis was carried out later, and it reportedly showed fewer N-insertions in an Asian-associated ancestry cluster than the roughly 700-donor mean. The study listed roughly 160 cytomegalovirus-associated TCR beta chains.

Sequences were obtained from PBMCs. This receptor was obtained from a woman between 45 and 60 years old in good health and CMV-seronegative. The chain joins TRBV5-6 to TRBJ1-1; D unresolved. This CDR3 is CASSLIMNTEAFF. The CDR3 nucleotides are TGTGCCAGCAGCTTAATTATGAACACTGAAGCTTTCTTT.